What follows are 7 T cell receptor beta chains derived from one specimen sequenced in a study of OX40 agonist ivuxolimab in advanced cancers. Repertoires were generated with immunoSEQ multiplex PCR, while TCRdb's copy carries only in-frame clones and drops some. The sample includes nearly 20,000 clones, roughly 85% seen only once; the top ten take around 21%. This specimen was CD4+ or CD8+ T cells sorted from blood, taken in a trial of the OX40 agonist ivuxolimab. Every receptor here comes from an adult with an advanced solid tumor such as melanoma, head and neck, liver or kidney cancer.

V and J are TRBV28 and TRBJ2-4; tentative D call: TRBD2 (5 bases). Trimming cost V 3 bases and J 1 base, with 10 bases left between them. CDR1 is MDHEN, CDR2 SYDVKM, per germline. The CDR3 has 15 amino acids. The CDR3 coding sequence is TGTGCCAGCAGTTTTACGGGGTTCGCCAAAAACATTCAGTACTTC. This translates into CASSFTGFAKNIQYF.

This clone was recorded only once. The chain recombines TRBV6-4 with TRBJ2-2, with a possible D match to TRBD1 (6 bases). Trimming stripped 3 bases from V and 4 bases from J, with 12 bases between. Germline V gene lookup returns CDR1 MRHNA and CDR2 SNTAGT. There are 15 residues in the CDR3. The DNA for the CDR3 is TGTGCCAGCAGTGAAGGGACATTCACCACCGGGGAGCTGTTTTTT. Its protein is CASSEGTFTTGELFF.

This clone was observed a single time. This chain joins TRBV10-3 and TRBJ2-7, with unresolved D. The V end was cut by 2 bases, the J end by 4 bases, with 6 bases between. Germline V lookup: CDR1 ENHRY, CDR2 SYGVKD. CDR3 size: 12 residues. The CDR3 region is CAISEGVYEQYF. CDR3 bases: TGTGCCATCAGTGAGGGGGTATACGAGCAGTACTTC.

The chain carries TRBV4-1 and TRBJ1-5; 11 bases are a match to TRBD1. The junction had 5 bases not matched to a gene; V was cut back by 0 bases and J by 7 bases. From germline, CDR1 is MGHRA and CDR2 YSYEKL. The CDR3 spans 16 residues. The CDR3 DNA reads as TGCGCCAGCAGCCAAGATGGGACAGGGGGGCAGCAGCCCCAGCATTTT. Protein: CASSQDGTGGQQPQHF.

By share, this clone counts as medium-sized. This chain uses TRBV2 with TRBJ1-6; TRBD1 matches at 8 bases. The CDR3 covers 14 residues. Per germline, CDR1 SNHLY and CDR2 FYNNEI. The J segment lost 6 bases and the V segment lost 6 bases, leaving 4 bases of the junction unmatched. As DNA, the CDR3 is TGTGCCAGCAGACCGGGACAGGTTAATTCACCCCTCCACTTT. This encodes CASRPGQVNSPLHF.

The chain joins TRBV19 to TRBJ1-3; the D is unclear. Deletions cut 5 bases from V and 0 bases from J, with 11 bases between. This CDR3 spans 15 amino acids. Germline CDR1 and CDR2: LNHDA and SQIVND (reference sequence). The CDR3 DNA is TGTGCCAGTAGTGCCACCTCAACCTCTGGAAACACCATATATTTT. It yields the protein CASSATSTSGNTIYF.

The V gene is TRBV18, the J gene TRBJ2-7; maybe TRBD1 (5 bases). The CDR3 extends over 13 amino acids. Looked up from germline, CDR1 is KGHSH and CDR2 is LQKENI. Trimming took off 3 bases at V and 6 bases at J, with 12 bases between the two ends. CDR3: CASSPVGASEQYF. The DNA for the CDR3 is TGTGCCAGCTCACCGGTTGGGGCCTCCGAGCAGTACTTC.